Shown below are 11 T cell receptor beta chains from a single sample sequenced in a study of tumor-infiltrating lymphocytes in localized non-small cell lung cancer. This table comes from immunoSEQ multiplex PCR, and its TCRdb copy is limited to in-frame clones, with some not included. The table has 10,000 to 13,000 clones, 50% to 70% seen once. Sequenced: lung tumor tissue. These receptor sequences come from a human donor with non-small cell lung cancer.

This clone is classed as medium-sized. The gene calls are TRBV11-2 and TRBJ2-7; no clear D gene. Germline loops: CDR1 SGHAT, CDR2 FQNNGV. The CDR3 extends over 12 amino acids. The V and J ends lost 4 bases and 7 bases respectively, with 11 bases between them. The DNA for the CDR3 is TGTGCCAGCAGCTCGCCGGGTCGGGAGCAGTACTTC. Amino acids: CASSSPGREQYF.

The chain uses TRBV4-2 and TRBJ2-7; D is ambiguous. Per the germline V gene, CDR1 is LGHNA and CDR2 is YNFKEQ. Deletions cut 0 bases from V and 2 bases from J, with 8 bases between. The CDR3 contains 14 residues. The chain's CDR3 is CASSQDPGAYEQYF. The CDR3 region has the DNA TGTGCCAGCAGCCAAGATCCCGGAGCCTACGAGCAGTACTTC.

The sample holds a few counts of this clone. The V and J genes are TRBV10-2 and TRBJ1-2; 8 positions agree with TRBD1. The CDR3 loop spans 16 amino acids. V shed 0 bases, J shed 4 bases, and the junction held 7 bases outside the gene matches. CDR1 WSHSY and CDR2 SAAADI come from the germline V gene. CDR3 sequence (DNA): TGCGCCAGCAGTGAGTCGTCCAGGGGGCAGGCCTATGGCTACACCTTC. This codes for CASSESSRGQAYGYTF.

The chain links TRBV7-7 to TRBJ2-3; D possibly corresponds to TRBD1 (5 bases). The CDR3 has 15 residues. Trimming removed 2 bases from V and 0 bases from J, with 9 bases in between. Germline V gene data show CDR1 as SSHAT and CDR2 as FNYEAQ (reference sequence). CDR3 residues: CASSLRGASTDTQYF. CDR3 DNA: TGTGCCAGCAGCTTAAGGGGTGCTAGCACAGATACGCAGTATTTT.

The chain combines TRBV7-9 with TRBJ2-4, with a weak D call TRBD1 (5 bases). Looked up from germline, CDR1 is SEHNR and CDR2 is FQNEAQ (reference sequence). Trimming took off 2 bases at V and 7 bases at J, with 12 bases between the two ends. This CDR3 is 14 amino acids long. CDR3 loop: CASSLRAGYNIQYF. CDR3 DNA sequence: TGTGCCAGCAGCTTACGGGCAGGGTACAACATTCAGTACTTC.

DNA for the CDR3: TGTGCCACCAGTCCGGGACTCAACTACGAGCAGTACTTC. Encoded protein: CATSPGLNYEQYF. This rearrangement joins TRBV15 to TRBJ2-7, with D perhaps matching TRBD2 (6 bases). V shed 6 bases and J shed 3 bases, with 12 bases lying between them. This CDR3 has 13 amino acids. CDR1 LNHNV and CDR2 YYDKDF come from the germline V gene (reference sequence).

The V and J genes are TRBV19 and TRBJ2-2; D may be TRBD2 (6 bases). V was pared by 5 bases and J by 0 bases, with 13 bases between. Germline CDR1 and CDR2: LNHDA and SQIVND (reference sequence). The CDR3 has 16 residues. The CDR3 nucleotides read TGTGCCAGTAGTCCCTACGGGGGAACGAACACCGGGGAGCTGTTTTTT. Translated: CASSPYGGTNTGELFF.

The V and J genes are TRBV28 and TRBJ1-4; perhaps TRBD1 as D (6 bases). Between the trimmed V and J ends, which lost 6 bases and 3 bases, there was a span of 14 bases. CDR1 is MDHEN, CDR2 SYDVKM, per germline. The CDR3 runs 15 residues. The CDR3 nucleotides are TGTGCCAGCAGGACCGGGGGGGCAGCTAATGAAAAACTGTTTTTT. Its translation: CASRTGGAANEKLFF.

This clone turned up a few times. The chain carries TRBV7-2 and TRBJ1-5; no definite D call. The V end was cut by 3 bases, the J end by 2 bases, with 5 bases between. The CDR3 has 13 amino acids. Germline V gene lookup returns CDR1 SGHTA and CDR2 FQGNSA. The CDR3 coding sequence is TGTGCCAGCAGCTTTGGTGGCAATCAGCCCCAGCATTTT. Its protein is CASSFGGNQPQHF.

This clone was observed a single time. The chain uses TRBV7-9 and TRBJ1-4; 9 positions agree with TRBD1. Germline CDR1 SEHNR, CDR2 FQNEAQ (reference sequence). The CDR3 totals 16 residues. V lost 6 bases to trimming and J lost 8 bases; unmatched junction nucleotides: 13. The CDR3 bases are TGTGCCAGCAGATCAGCAGGACAGGGGCGAAGGGAAAAACTGTTTTTT. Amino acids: CASRSAGQGRREKLFF.

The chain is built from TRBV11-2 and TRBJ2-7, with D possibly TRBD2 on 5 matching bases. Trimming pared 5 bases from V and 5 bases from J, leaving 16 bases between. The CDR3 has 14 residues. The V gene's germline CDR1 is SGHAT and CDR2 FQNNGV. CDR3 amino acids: CASSIRNAGHEQYF. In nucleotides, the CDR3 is TGTGCCAGCAGCATCCGGAACGCGGGCCACGAGCAGTACTTC.